This TCR beta chain comes out of a study of blood T cell repertoires in COVID-19. About the research overall: The United States, Italy and Spain provided the acute and convalescent COVID-19 samples.

The method was immunoSEQ multiplex PCR; TCRdb's version includes in-frame clones alone and lacks a portion of them. The sample has some 120,000 clones, around 80% seen once; the top ten hold 3.8%. CDR1 and CDR2 (germline): MNHNS, SASEGT. The CDR3 extends over 14 amino acids. With 1 base removed from V and 3 bases from J, the gap between germline ends came to 10 bases. Sequencing used peripheral blood. The chain joins TRBV6-1 to TRBJ2-7; D might be TRBD1 (6 bases). This TCR derives from a woman aged 50 to 60 with acute or convalescent COVID-19. The DNA for the CDR3 is TGTGCCAGCAGTGAAGGGACAGCCTTCTACGAGCAGTACTTC. Its protein product is CASSEGTAFYEQYF.